The T cell receptor beta chain under discussion was sequenced for a study of CD8+ T cells in alopecia areata. It was cDNA, reverse transcribed from extracted RNA, that served as the sequencing template. Only in-frame clones appear in the TCRdb table, and some are missing; sequencing was by immunoSEQ multiplex PCR. The profile shows some 190,000 clones, roughly 60% of them singletons. As for treatment: oral pan-JAK inhibitor, 5-10 mg twice daily. After removal of 0 bases from V and 2 bases from J, the junction contained 4 bases not matched to a gene. There are 15 residues in the CDR3. Germline V CDR1 and CDR2: SGHRS, YFSETQ.

The sequence was collected from a human donor with alopecia areata. The sample in question was CD4+ T cells sorted from blood, obtained at week 24, from a patient treated with tofacitinib. The V call is TRBV5-1, the J call TRBJ2-7; 8 bases map to TRBD2. The CDR3 bases are TGCGCCAGCAGCTTGGTTGTAGCGGGGACCTACGAGCAGTACTTC. It codes for CASSLVVAGTYEQYF.